These 6 T cell receptor beta chains originate from one sample sequenced in a study of response to subunit inactivated influenza vaccine. One entry per CDR3 protein results from TCRdb running MiXCR on the RT-PCR reads. The table lists approximately 310,000 distinct CDR3 sequences, just over 20% of them singletons. The specimen comprised PBMCs from blood, sampled less than 22 months after vaccination. These TCRs come from a man between 50 and 69 years old who received an inactivated influenza vaccine.

This rearrangement joins TRBV18 to TRBJ1-5, with 9 bases fitting TRBD1. J lost 4 bases, V lost 3 bases, and 4 bases had no gene match. The CDR3 runs to 15 residues. The germline V gene has CDR1 KGHSH and CDR2 LQKENI. CDR3 protein: CASSPDGQGNQPQHF. The CDR3 region has the DNA TGTGCCAGCTCACCGGACGGACAGGGGAATCAGCCCCAGCATTTT.

This chain links TRBV7-2 with TRBJ2-5, with D unclear. Trimming took 5 bases from V and 5 from J, leaving 12 bases between them. Per the germline V gene, CDR1 is SGHTA and CDR2 is FQGNSA. The CDR3 contains 13 residues. The CDR3 loop is CASSQTGYETQYF. CDR3 nucleotides: TGTGCCAGCAGCCAGACTGGATACGAGACCCAGTACTTC.

This clonotype occurred a few times. This chain joins TRBV12-3 or TRBV12-4 and TRBJ1-1; D remains ambiguous. V shed 6 bases and J shed 8 bases, with 19 bases lying between them. This CDR3 comprises 14 residues. The DNA of the CDR3 is TGTGCCAGCAGACTCGACCAAATCGGATTAGAAGCTTTCTTT. Its protein is CASRLDQIGLEAFF.

V and J are TRBV7-2 and TRBJ1-1; 9 nucleotides agree with TRBD1. CDR1 SGHTA and CDR2 FQGNSA come from the germline V gene. The CDR3 is 15 residues long. J was trimmed by 6 bases and V by 2 bases; bases with no gene match: 7. The CDR3 DNA sequence: TGTGCCAGCAGCTTAACAGGGGGCGCAGGGGCTGAAGCTTTCTTT. This codes for CASSLTGGAGAEAFF.

The J gene is TRBJ2-1, the V gene TRBV28; a possible D gene is TRBD1 (5 bases). This CDR3 comprises 17 residues. V was trimmed by 3 bases and J by 3 bases, leaving 18 bases between them. Germline assignment: CDR1 MDHEN and CDR2 SYDVKM. This CDR3 reads CASSFFQAGRGYNEQFF. In DNA, the CDR3 is TGTGCCAGCAGTTTTTTTCAGGCAGGAAGGGGCTACAATGAGCAGTTCTTC.

This clonotype was seen a few times. The V and J genes are TRBV6-2 or TRBV6-3 and TRBJ1-5, with D hard to call. This CDR3 is built from 13 residues. The V end was cut by 0 bases, the J end by 4 bases, with 4 bases between. Germline assignment: CDR1 MNHEY and CDR2 SVGEGT. CDR3 in amino acids: CASSYSKNQPQHF. CDR3 in DNA: TGTGCCAGCAGTTACTCGAAAAATCAGCCCCAGCATTTT.